The 29 T cell receptor beta chains below all came from one sample that was sequenced in a study of shared clonotypes between healthy human individuals. Repertoires were generated with immunoSEQ multiplex PCR, while TCRdb's copy carries only in-frame clones and drops some. This sample has roughly 2.2 million clones, with 85% to 95% found just once. Material for sequencing was naive CD4+ T cells from PBMCs. Sample subset: CD45RA+ positively selected. Source of these receptors: a man between 18 and 29 years old in good health. Some clones in this sample may be carry-over from other donors' samples.

In the case of this clone: Different DNA sequences within this sample yield the same CDR3. The chain combines TRBV11-2 with TRBJ1-4; D gene ambiguous. Trimming stripped 5 bases from V and 7 bases from J, with 11 bases between. Per germline, CDR1 SGHAT and CDR2 FQNNGV. This CDR3 has 13 residues. CDR3: CASSLLPSEKLFF. CDR3 sequence (DNA): TGTGCCAGCAGCCTATTGCCGAGTGAAAAACTGTTTTTT.

This clone showed up just once. Other nucleotide sequences from this sample produce the same CDR3. The J gene is TRBJ1-5, the V gene TRBV5-1; D is uncertain. Germline CDR1 reads SGHRS; CDR2 reads YFSETQ. Trimming stripped 4 bases from V and 0 bases from J, with 11 bases between. The CDR3 sequence is 15 residues long. This CDR3 is CASSLFGDSNQPQHF. The CDR3 coding sequence is TGCGCCAGCAGCCTTTTCGGGGATAGCAATCAGCCCCAGCATTTT.

The genes are TRBV27 and TRBJ2-3; the D is unclear. CDR3 length: 12 residues. V was pared by 7 bases and J by 6 bases, with 11 bases between. In germline, CDR1 is MNHEY, CDR2 SMNVEV (reference sequence). This CDR3 is CASNGISDTQYF. The DNA of the CDR3 is TGTGCCAGCAACGGAATCTCGGATACGCAGTATTTT.

This chain links TRBV6-5 with TRBJ1-2; no firm D call. V was trimmed by 6 bases and J by 2 bases, leaving 16 bases between them. The CDR3 consists of 15 residues. Germline V gives CDR1 MNHEY, CDR2 SVGAGI. CDR3 amino acids: CASSTRKATNYGYTF. Written as DNA, the CDR3 is TGTGCCAGCAGCACTAGGAAGGCCACGAACTATGGCTACACCTTC.

This chain links TRBV5-6 with TRBJ1-1, with D hard to call. Germline loops: CDR1 SGHDT, CDR2 YYEEEE. Trimming left V 1 base short and J 3 bases short, with 16 bases between. The CDR3 sequence is 16 residues long. The CDR3: CASSLLGWYKDTEAFF. In DNA form, the CDR3 reads TGTGCCAGCAGCTTGCTCGGGTGGTACAAGGACACTGAAGCTTTCTTT.

On this clone itself: Different DNA sequences within this sample yield the same CDR3. The V gene is TRBV18, the J gene TRBJ1-1; a weak D match, TRBD1 (5 bases). V lost 0 bases to trimming and J lost 1 base, with 9 bases between them. Germline V gene sequence: CDR1 KGHSH, CDR2 LQKENI. The CDR3 totals 15 residues. As DNA, the CDR3 is TGTGCCAGCTCACCACCGTCCCAGGGGAACACTGAAGCTTTCTTT. Its protein product is CASSPPSQGNTEAFF.

The rearrangement joins TRBV7-2 to TRBJ1-4; D remains unclear. CDR1 is SGHTA and CDR2 is FQGNSA in the germline V gene. The CDR3 has 15 residues. V lost 2 bases and J lost 0, with 7 bases in between. The CDR3 DNA follows: TGTGCCAGCAGCTTAAACACGGCAACTAATGAAAAACTGTTTTTT. Translating it yields CASSLNTATNEKLFF.

The table lists this clone with a count of one. The rearrangement joins TRBV30 to TRBJ1-6; D remains ambiguous. This CDR3 comprises 13 residues. V shed 2 bases and J shed 7 bases, with 9 bases lying between them. CDR1 GTSNPN and CDR2 SVGIG come from the germline V gene (reference sequence). The DNA for the CDR3 is TGTGCCTGGAGTAACAGCCTGAATTCACCCCTCCACTTT. It codes for CAWSNSLNSPLHF.

The gene calls are TRBV25-1 and TRBJ1-2, with 12 nucleotides matching TRBD1. From germline, CDR1 is MGHDK and CDR2 SYGVNS. The CDR3 is made up of 17 amino acids. V gave up 2 bases and J gave up 8 bases; unmatched junction bases: 12. CDR3 residues: CASSEPGQGASIAGYTF. The CDR3 DNA follows: TGTGCCAGCAGTGAACCGGGACAGGGGGCGTCGATTGCAGGCTACACCTTC.

The chain joins TRBV6-4 to TRBJ1-6; D is uncertain. Trimming removed 5 bases at V and 6 bases at J, with 14 bases between. Germline-derived CDR1 and CDR2 are MRHNA and SNTAGT. The CDR3 has 15 residues. DNA for the CDR3: TGTGCCAGCAGTCCTCAGTGGGGAGTTAATTCACCCCTCCACTTT. This translates into CASSPQWGVNSPLHF.

The J gene is TRBJ2-3, the V gene TRBV27; 8 bases fit TRBD2. Germline loops: CDR1 MNHEY, CDR2 SMNVEV (reference sequence). J gave up 6 bases and V 3 bases, and 11 bases lay outside the gene matches. This CDR3 is built from 16 residues. The CDR3 is CASSFQRERVGDTQYF. CDR3 nucleotides: TGTGCCAGCAGTTTTCAGCGGGAGCGTGTAGGGGATACGCAGTATTTT.

The rearrangement joins TRBV29-1 to TRBJ2-5; D is ambiguous. V was shortened by 7 bases and J by 0 bases, with 12 bases between the two germline ends. Per germline, CDR1 SQVTM and CDR2 ANQGSEA. This CDR3 is built from 13 residues. The CDR3 DNA is TGCAGCGCCCGGCTTCTCTACCAAGAGACCCAGTACTTC. Amino acids: CSARLLYQETQYF.

The CDR3, as DNA: TGTGCCATACGAAATAGCAATCAGCCCCAGCATTTT. Its protein is CAIRNSNQPQHF. This chain links TRBV6-6 with TRBJ1-5, with D unresolved. The CDR3 is 12 residues long. The germline V and J ends were trimmed by 10 bases and 0 bases, with 7 bases remaining between them. CDR1 is MNHNY and CDR2 is SVGAGI in the germline V gene (reference sequence).

V is TRBV7-9 and J is TRBJ2-2; 12 nucleotides match TRBD2. Germline V gives CDR1 SEHNR, CDR2 FQNEAQ (reference sequence). The ends lost 5 bases at V and 10 bases at J; junction bases unmatched: 14. There are 17 residues in the CDR3. In DNA form, the CDR3 reads TGTGCCAGCAGCCAGACTAGCGGGAGTCTTGGGGTGGCGGAGCTGTTTTTT. Translating gives CASSQTSGSLGVAELFF.

This clone was picked up one time. The CDR3 is CATRRAGGTDTQYF. CDR3 coding DNA: TGTGCCACCAGAAGAGCAGGGGGCACAGATACGCAGTATTTT. The rearrangement joins TRBV6-1 to TRBJ2-3, with D possibly being TRBD1 (6 bases). Germline V gene data show CDR1 as MNHNS and CDR2 as SASEGT. Trimming left V 10 bases short and J 1 base short, with 15 bases between. The CDR3 extends over 14 amino acids.

A word on this clone: Different DNA sequences within this sample yield the same CDR3. The chain uses TRBV6-5 and TRBJ1-2; D not certain. Trimming took off 5 bases at V and 6 bases at J, with 7 bases between the two ends. Per germline, CDR1 MNHEY and CDR2 SVGAGI. The CDR3 has 11 amino acids. The CDR3 sequence: CASSAGNGYTF. The CDR3 coding sequence is TGTGCCAGCAGTGCCGGGAATGGCTACACCTTC.

This clone was seen a handful of times. The J gene is TRBJ1-4, the V gene TRBV2; D perhaps matches TRBD1 (5 bases). V dropped 5 bases and J dropped 7 bases, with 17 bases sitting between them. CDR3 length equals 15 residues. Germline loops: CDR1 SNHLY, CDR2 FYNNEI. This CDR3 reads CASSIQVNRGEKLFF. CDR3 DNA: TGTGCCAGCAGTATACAGGTGAATCGTGGTGAAAAACTGTTTTTT.

The chain carries TRBV10-3 and TRBJ1-3; 9 positions agree with TRBD1. The V and J ends lost 4 bases and 2 bases, in that order; junction bases with no gene match: 3. This CDR3 has 15 residues. CDR1 and CDR2 from the germline V gene are ENHRY and SYGVKD. The CDR3 DNA is TGTGCCATCAGTGTGGGACAGGGCCCTGGAAACACCATATATTTT. Translated, it gives CAISVGQGPGNTIYF.

This sequence joins TRBV5-1 and TRBJ2-7; D unclear. There are 13 residues in the CDR3. CDR1 is SGHRS and CDR2 is YFSETQ in the germline V gene. Trimming removed 3 bases from V and 4 bases from J, with 11 bases in between. In nucleotides, the CDR3 is TGCGCCAGCAGCTCCCGGACGGAGTACGAGCAGTACTTC. Translated, it gives CASSSRTEYEQYF.

The chain employs TRBV29-1 and TRBJ2-1; a possible D gene is TRBD2 (5 bases). The length of the CDR3 is 14 residues. V was trimmed by 6 bases and J by 5 bases, leaving 17 bases between them. Germline lookup yields CDR1 SQVTM and CDR2 ANQGSEA. The CDR3 here is CSVTPGIWDNEQFF. As DNA, the CDR3 is TGCAGCGTCACCCCGGGAATCTGGGACAATGAGCAGTTCTTC.

This clone was counted a single time. The rearrangement joins TRBV5-4 to TRBJ2-7; D perhaps matches TRBD2 (5 bases). Germline V lookup: CDR1 SGHNT, CDR2 YYREEE (reference sequence). With 1 base removed from V and 0 bases from J, the gap between germline ends came to 11 bases. The CDR3 covers 15 residues. In DNA, the CDR3 is TGTGCCAGCAGCTTGTACGCGGGCGCCTCCTACGAGCAGTACTTC. This translates into CASSLYAGASYEQYF.

The CDR3 reads CASSVVGELFF. DNA of the CDR3: TGTGCCAGTAGTGTGGTCGGGGAGCTGTTTTTT. The rearrangement uses TRBV19 and TRBJ2-2, with D unclear. V lost 5 bases, J lost 7 bases, and 5 bases lay in between. Per the germline V gene, CDR1 is LNHDA and CDR2 is SQIVND (reference sequence). CDR3 length: 11 residues.

This clone was detected only once. The chain employs TRBV9 and TRBJ2-1, with 8 bases fitting TRBD1. Germline lookup yields CDR1 SGDLS and CDR2 YYNGEE. The CDR3 contains 14 residues. V trimming: 0 bases; J trimming: 10 bases; junction bases outside the gene matches: 6. The CDR3 DNA sequence: TGTGCCAGCAGCGTAGTGGGACAGGTCGACGAGCAGTTCTTC. It encodes CASSVVGQVDEQFF. The full variable domain, with the rest looked up from reference TRBV9 and TRBJ2-1, is DSGVTQTPKHLITATGQRVTLRCSPRSGDLSVYWYQQSLDQGLQFLIQYYNGEERAKGNILERFSAQQFPDLHSELNLSSLELGDSALYFCASSVVGQVDEQFFGPGTRLTVL.

This clone was seen a single time. The sample holds other DNA sequences that translate to the same CDR3. The chain links TRBV28 to TRBJ2-1, with D tentatively TRBD1 (5 bases). Trimming removed 5 bases at V and 3 bases at J, with 17 bases between. Germline-derived CDR1 and CDR2 are MDHEN and SYDVKM. This CDR3 comprises 16 residues. CDR3 sequence: CASSLLGQGGYNEQFF. The CDR3 nucleotides read TGTGCCAGCAGTCTGCTCGGGCAGGGCGGCTACAATGAGCAGTTCTTC.

The gene calls are TRBV9 and TRBJ2-3, with 8 positions matching TRBD2. V lost 0 bases and J lost 2; bases outside the gene matches: 5. This CDR3 spans 16 amino acids. Per germline, CDR1 SGDLS and CDR2 YYNGEE. The CDR3 here is CASSVGLAGITDTQYF. CDR3 DNA: TGTGCCAGCAGCGTAGGGCTAGCGGGCATCACAGATACGCAGTATTTT. The entire variable domain, with the rest obtained from reference TRBV9 and TRBJ2-3, is as follows: DSGVTQTPKHLITATGQRVTLRCSPRSGDLSVYWYQQSLDQGLQFLIQYYNGEERAKGNILERFSAQQFPDLHSELNLSSLELGDSALYFCASSVGLAGITDTQYFGPGTRLTVL.

This chain joins TRBV6-5 and TRBJ1-2; possibly TRBD1 for D (5 bases). The CDR3 has 15 residues. Germline V gene sequence: CDR1 MNHEY, CDR2 SVGAGI. The V end was cut by 4 bases, the J end by 8 bases, with 20 bases between. The CDR3 region is CASSSGGEGMGGYTF. CDR3 DNA sequence: TGTGCCAGCAGTTCGGGGGGGGAGGGAATGGGAGGCTACACCTTC.

J is TRBJ2-3 and V is TRBV11-2; no clear D. The CDR3 is made up of 16 amino acids. Trimming stripped 4 bases from V and 2 bases from J, with 16 bases between. The germline V gene has CDR1 SGHAT and CDR2 FQNNGV. CDR3 sequence (DNA): TGTGCCAGCAGCTCGAGAGACACATTACTCACAGATACGCAGTATTTT. This translates into CASSSRDTLLTDTQYF.

The chain recombines TRBV6-5 with TRBJ2-7, with D uncertain. Looked up from germline, CDR1 is MNHEY and CDR2 is SVGAGI. The CDR3 length is 13 residues. The V gene lost 2 bases and the J gene lost 4 bases, with 9 bases spanning the gap. The chain's CDR3 is CASSYPERYEQYF. The CDR3 DNA follows: TGTGCCAGCAGTTACCCGGAAAGGTACGAGCAGTACTTC.

The chain has TRBV5-1 and TRBJ2-5; possible D gene TRBD2, 6 bases. This CDR3 region has 14 residues. V gave up 2 bases and J gave up 2 bases, with 10 bases separating them. Germline CDR1 and CDR2: SGHRS and YFSETQ. The CDR3 DNA reads as TGCGCCAGCAGCTTTCTTAGCGGTCAAGAGACCCAGTACTTC. This encodes CASSFLSGQETQYF.